This T cell receptor beta chain was recovered during a study of blood T cell repertoires in COVID-19. Allocation to cohorts depended on clinical history reported by the participants. A case of COVID-19 had been met by exposed participants within 2 weeks before study entry. Repertoires were generated with immunoSEQ multiplex PCR, while TCRdb's copy carries only in-frame clones and drops some. The data hold roughly 140,000 clones, with 84% observed a single time. The sequence was obtained from a woman in her fifties or sixties who had been exposed to COVID-19. Sequences were obtained from PBMCs or T cells enriched from blood (not recorded which).

CDR3: CASSLTQGGPYEQYF. Written as DNA, the CDR3 is TGCGCCAGCAGCTTGACTCAGGGAGGCCCCTACGAGCAGTACTTC. This sequence joins TRBV5-1 and TRBJ2-7; a weak D match, TRBD2 (6 bases). V lost 1 base, J lost 2 bases, and 13 bases lay in between. Germline V CDR1 and CDR2: SGHRS, YFSETQ. The CDR3 contains 15 residues.